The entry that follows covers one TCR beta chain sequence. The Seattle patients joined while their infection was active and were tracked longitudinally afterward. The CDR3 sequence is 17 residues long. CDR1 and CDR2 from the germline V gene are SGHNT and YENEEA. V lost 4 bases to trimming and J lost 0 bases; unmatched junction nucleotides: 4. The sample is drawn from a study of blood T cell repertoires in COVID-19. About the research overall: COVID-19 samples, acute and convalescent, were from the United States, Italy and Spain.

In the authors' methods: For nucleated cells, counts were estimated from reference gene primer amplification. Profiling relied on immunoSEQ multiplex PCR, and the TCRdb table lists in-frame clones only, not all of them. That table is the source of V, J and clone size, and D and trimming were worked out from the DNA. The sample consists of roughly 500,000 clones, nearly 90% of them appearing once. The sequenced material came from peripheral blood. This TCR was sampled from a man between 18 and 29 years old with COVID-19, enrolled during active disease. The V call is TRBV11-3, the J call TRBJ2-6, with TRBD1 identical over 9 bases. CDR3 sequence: CASSSPGQGSGANVLTF. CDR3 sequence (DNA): TGTGCCAGCAGCTCACCGGGACAGGGCTCTGGGGCCAACGTCCTGACTTTC. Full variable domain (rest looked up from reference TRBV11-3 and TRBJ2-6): EAGVVQSPRYKIIEKKQPVAFWCNPISGHNTLYWYLQNLGQGPELLIRYENEEAVDDSQLPKDRFSAERLKGVDSTLKIQPAELGDSAVYLCASSSPGQGSGANVLTFGAGSRLTVL.